Listed here is a single TCR beta chain. Its antigen is unidentified. The naive CD8 fraction comprised CD45RO-negative cells positively selected for CCR7 and excluded terminally differentiated effector memory CD45RA+ cells. The sample is drawn from a study of shared clonotypes between healthy human individuals. General study findings and limits: The low donor count limited represented genetic and exposure-history diversity. Among the subsets, naive ones generally showed larger estimated richness than memory ones.

The CDR3 totals 15 residues. Germline V CDR1 and CDR2: SGDLS, YYNGEE. V was clipped by 2 bases and J by 0 bases, with 11 bases between them. Data came from immunoSEQ multiplex PCR; TCRdb stores just in-frame clones and leaves some out. The sample has roughly 2 million clones; approximately 94% are singletons. The sequencing sample was made of naive CD8+ T cells sorted from blood. This chain uses TRBV9 with TRBJ1-1, with no clear D. This sequence originates from a man aged 18 to 35 in good health. In DNA form, the CDR3 reads TGTGCCAGCAGCGTCCCACAGCTTCTGAACACTGAAGCTTTCTTT. This encodes CASSVPQLLNTEAFF.